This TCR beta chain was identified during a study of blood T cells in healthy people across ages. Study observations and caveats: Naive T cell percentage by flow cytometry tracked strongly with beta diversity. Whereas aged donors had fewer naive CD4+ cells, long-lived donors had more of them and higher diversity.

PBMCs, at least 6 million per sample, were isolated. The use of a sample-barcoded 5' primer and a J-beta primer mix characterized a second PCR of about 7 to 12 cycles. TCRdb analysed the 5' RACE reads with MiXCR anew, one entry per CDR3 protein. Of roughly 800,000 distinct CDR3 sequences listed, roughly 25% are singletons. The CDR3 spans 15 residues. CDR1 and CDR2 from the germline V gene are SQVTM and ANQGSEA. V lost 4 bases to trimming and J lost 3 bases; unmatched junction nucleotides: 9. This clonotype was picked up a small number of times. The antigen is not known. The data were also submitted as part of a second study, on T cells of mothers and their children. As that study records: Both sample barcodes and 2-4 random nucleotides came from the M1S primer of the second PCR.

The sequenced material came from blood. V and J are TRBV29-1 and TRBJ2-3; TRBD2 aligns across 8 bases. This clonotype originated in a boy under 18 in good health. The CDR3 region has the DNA TGCAGCGTTGTTCTGGCGGGGGGCCATACAGATACGCAGTATTTT. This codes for CSVVLAGGHTDTQYF.